These 9 T cell receptor beta chains share one sample of origin, sequenced in a study of beta chain features in type 1 diabetes. Expressed TCRB transcripts were sequenced because the isolated RNA had all been reverse transcribed beforehand. Generated by immunoSEQ multiplex PCR, the TCRdb table keeps only in-frame clones and is missing some. The table has fewer than 150,000 clones, about 7% seen once; the top ten hold around 1.5%. Sequencing was carried out using central memory CD4+ T cells from blood. These receptors were taken from a woman aged 25 to 45 in good health.

The chain couples TRBV19 to TRBJ2-2; TRBD2 aligns across 8 bases. The germline V gene has CDR1 LNHDA and CDR2 SQIVND (reference sequence). The CDR3 loop spans 18 amino acids. V dropped 3 bases and J dropped 0; count of bases not matched to a gene: 9. CDR3 loop: CASSMRVGGRTNTGELFF. CDR3 bases: TGTGCCAGTAGTATGAGAGTTGGCGGGAGGACGAACACCGGGGAGCTGTTTTTT.

The table lists this clone with a few counts. The chain carries TRBV19 and TRBJ2-4; TRBD2 matches at 13 bases. With 6 bases clipped from V and 0 bases from J, the junction kept 14 bases outside the gene matches. This CDR3 comprises 20 residues. Germline V CDR1 and CDR2: LNHDA, SQIVND (reference sequence). Here the CDR3 reads CASSRKGTSGNTLAKNIQYF. The DNA of the CDR3 is TGTGCCAGTAGCCGGAAAGGGACTAGCGGGAATACACTAGCCAAAAACATTCAGTACTTC.

This clone was counted many times. The chain joins TRBV7-2 to TRBJ1-4; TRBD1 aligns across 7 bases. CDR1 is SGHTA and CDR2 is FQGNSA in the germline V gene. V was clipped by 2 bases and J by 1 base; unmatched bases: 1. The length of the CDR3 is 15 residues. This chain's CDR3 is CASSLQGETNEKLFF. DNA of the CDR3: TGTGCCAGCAGCTTACAGGGGGAAACTAATGAAAAACTGTTTTTT.

This clone was counted only a few times. V usage is TRBV2 and J usage is TRBJ2-3; 7 bases map to TRBD1. Germline-derived CDR1 and CDR2 are SNHLY and FYNNEI. CDR3 length: 14 amino acids. Trimming removed 7 bases from V and 0 bases from J; junction bases left unmatched: 4. CDR3 amino acids: CASKRGPSTDTQYF. The CDR3 DNA sequence: TGTGCCAGCAAAAGGGGGCCCAGCACAGATACGCAGTATTTT.

The chain joins TRBV11-3 to TRBJ2-5; D is unresolved. Germline V gene sequence: CDR1 SGHNT, CDR2 YENEEA. V lost 3 bases to trimming and J lost 2 bases, with 7 bases between them. This CDR3 has 13 residues. The CDR3 sequence: CASSFGSQETQYF. Written as DNA, the CDR3 is TGTGCCAGCAGCTTCGGGTCGCAAGAGACCCAGTACTTC. The entire variable domain, with the rest obtained from reference TRBV11-3 and TRBJ2-5, is as follows: EAGVVQSPRYKIIEKKQPVAFWCNPISGHNTLYWYLQNLGQGPELLIRYENEEAVDDSQLPKDRFSAERLKGVDSTLKIQPAELGDSAVYLCASSFGSQETQYFGPGTRLLVL.

This clone was seen a few times. CDR3 sequence reads: CASSLAQGETQYF. In DNA form, the CDR3 reads TGTGCCAGCAGCTTAGCGCAGGGCGAGACCCAGTACTTC. V gene TRBV7-6 combines with J gene TRBJ2-5, with D possibly TRBD1 on 5 matching bases. Germline V gives CDR1 SGHVS, CDR2 FNYEAQ. This CDR3 has 13 amino acids. V dropped 0 bases and J dropped 5 bases, with 7 bases sitting between them.

V usage is TRBV18 and J usage is TRBJ2-5; no clear D. Deletions cut 0 bases from V and 1 base from J, with 9 bases between. Germline loops: CDR1 KGHSH, CDR2 LQKENI. This CDR3 is built from 15 residues. The CDR3 DNA reads TGTGCCAGCTCACCACCGTCCCAGGTCCAAGAGACCCAGTACTTC. Translating gives CASSPPSQVQETQYF.

This sequence joins TRBV6-6 and TRBJ2-2; 12 nucleotides align to TRBD2. Trimming at V came to 6 bases and at J to 5 bases, leaving 1 base not matched to a gene. Germline V gene sequence: CDR1 MNHNY, CDR2 SVGAGI (reference sequence). CDR3 length: 14 residues. This chain's CDR3 is CASRGTSGTGELFF. DNA of the CDR3: TGTGCCAGCAGGGGGACTAGCGGGACCGGGGAGCTGTTTTTT.

Many counts were recorded for this clone. This chain uses TRBV29-1 with TRBJ1-4; no clear D gene. Per the germline V gene, CDR1 is SQVTM and CDR2 is ANQGSEA. This CDR3 is built from 13 residues. Trimming shortened V by 4 bases and J by 5 bases, and 11 bases separated the two germline ends. In DNA form, the CDR3 reads TGCAGCGTTGGAGGGCAGCCAAATGAAAAACTGTTTTTT. Its translation: CSVGGQPNEKLFF.